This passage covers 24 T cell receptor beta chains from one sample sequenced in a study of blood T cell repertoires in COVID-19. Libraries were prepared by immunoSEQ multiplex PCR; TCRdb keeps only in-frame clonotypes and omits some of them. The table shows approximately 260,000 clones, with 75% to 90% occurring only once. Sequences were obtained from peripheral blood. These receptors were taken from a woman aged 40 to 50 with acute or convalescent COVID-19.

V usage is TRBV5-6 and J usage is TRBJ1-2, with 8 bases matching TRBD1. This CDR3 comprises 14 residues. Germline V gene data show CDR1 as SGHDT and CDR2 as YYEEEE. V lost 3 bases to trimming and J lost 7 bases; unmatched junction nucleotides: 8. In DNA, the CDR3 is TGTGCCAGCAGCTCCCCGGACAGGGTTAGTGGCTACACCTTC. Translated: CASSSPDRVSGYTF.

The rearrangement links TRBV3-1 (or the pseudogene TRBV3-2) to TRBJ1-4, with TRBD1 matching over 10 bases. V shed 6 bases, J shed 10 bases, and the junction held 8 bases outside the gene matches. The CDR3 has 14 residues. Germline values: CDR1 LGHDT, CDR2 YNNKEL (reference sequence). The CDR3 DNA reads TGTGCCAGCAGAGGGACAGGGGTGGGCGGAAAACTGTTTTTT. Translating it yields CASRGTGVGGKLFF.

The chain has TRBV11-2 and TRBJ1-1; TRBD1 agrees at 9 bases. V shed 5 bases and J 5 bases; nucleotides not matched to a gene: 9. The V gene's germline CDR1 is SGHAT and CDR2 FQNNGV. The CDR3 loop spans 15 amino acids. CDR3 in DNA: TGTGCCAGCAGCCGCACGGGACAGGGTGGGACTGAAGCTTTCTTT. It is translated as CASSRTGQGGTEAFF. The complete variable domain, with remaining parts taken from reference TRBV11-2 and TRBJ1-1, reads EAGVAQSPRYKIIEKRQSVAFWCNPISGHATLYWYQQILGQGPKLLIQFQNNGVVDDSQLPKDRFSAERLKGVDSTLKIQPAKLEDSAVYLCASSRTGQGGTEAFFGQGTRLTVV.

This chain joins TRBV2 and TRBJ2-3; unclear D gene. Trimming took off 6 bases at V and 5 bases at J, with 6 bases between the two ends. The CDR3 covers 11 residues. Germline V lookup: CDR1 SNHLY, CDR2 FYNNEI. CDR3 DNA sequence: TGTGCCAGCAGGGCCAGAGATACGCAGTATTTT. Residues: CASRARDTQYF. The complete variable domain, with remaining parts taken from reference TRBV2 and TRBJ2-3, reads EPEVTQTPSHQVTQMGQEVILRCVPISNHLYFYWYRQILGQKVEFLVSFYNNEISEKSEIFDDQFSVERPDGSNFTLKIRSTKLEDSAMYFCASRARDTQYFGPGTRLTVL.

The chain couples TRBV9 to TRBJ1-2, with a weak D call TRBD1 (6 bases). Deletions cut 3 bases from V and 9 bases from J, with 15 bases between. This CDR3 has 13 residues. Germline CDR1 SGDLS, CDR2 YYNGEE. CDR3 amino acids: CASSGEGTNSYTF. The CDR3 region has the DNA TGTGCCAGCAGCGGCGAAGGGACAAATAGCTACACCTTC.

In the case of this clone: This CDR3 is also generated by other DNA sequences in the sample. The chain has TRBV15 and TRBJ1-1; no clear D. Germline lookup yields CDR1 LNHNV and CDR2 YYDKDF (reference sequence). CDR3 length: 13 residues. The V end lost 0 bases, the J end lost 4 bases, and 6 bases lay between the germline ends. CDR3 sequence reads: CATSRDRGTEAFF. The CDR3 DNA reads TGTGCCACCAGCAGAGATAGAGGCACTGAAGCTTTCTTT.

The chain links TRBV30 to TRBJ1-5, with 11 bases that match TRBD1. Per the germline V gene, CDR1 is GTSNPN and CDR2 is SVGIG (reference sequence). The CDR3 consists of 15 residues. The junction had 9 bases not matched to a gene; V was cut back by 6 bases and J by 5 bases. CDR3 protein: CACKTWGQGDQPQHF. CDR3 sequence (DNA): TGTGCCTGCAAGACTTGGGGACAGGGGGATCAGCCCCAGCATTTT. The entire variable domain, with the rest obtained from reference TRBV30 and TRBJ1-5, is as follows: SQTIHQWPATLVQPVGSPLSLECTVEGTSNPNLYWYRQAAGRGLQLLFYSVGIGQISSEVPQNLSASRPQDRQFILSSKKLLLSDSGFYLCACKTWGQGDQPQHFGDGTRLSIL.

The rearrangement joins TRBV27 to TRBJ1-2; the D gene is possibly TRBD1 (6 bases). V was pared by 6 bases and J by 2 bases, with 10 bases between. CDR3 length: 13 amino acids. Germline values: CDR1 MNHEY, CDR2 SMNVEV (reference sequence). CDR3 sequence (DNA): TGTGCCAGCAGGAGGACAGAGAACTATGGCTACACCTTC. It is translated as CASRRTENYGYTF.

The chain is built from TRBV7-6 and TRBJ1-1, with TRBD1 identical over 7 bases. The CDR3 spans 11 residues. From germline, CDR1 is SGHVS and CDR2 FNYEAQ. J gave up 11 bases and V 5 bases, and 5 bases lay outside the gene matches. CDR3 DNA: TGTGCCAGCAGCGTGACAGGGAGGGCTTTCTTT. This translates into CASSVTGRAFF.

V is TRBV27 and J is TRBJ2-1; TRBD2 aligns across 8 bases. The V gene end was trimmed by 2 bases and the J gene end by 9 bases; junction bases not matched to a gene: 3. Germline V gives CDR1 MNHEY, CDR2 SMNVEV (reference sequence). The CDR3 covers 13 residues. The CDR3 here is CASSLPGTSEQFF. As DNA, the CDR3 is TGTGCCAGCAGTTTACCCGGGACTAGTGAGCAGTTCTTC.

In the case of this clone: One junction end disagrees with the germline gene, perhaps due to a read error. The CDR3 here is CSVDPDRGSIF. The CDR3 DNA is TGCAGCGTTGACCCGGACAGGGGATCGATCTTC. The chain employs TRBV29-1 and TRBJ2-1; 9 nucleotides agree with TRBD1. CDR3 length: 11 amino acids. Germline lookup yields CDR1 SQVTM and CDR2 ANQGSEA.

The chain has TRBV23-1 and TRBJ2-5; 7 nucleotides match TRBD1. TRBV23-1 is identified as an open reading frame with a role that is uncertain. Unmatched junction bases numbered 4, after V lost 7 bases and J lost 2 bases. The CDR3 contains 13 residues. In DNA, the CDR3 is TGCGCCAGCATTCCGGGACAGCAAGAGACCCAGTACTTC. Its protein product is CASIPGQQETQYF.

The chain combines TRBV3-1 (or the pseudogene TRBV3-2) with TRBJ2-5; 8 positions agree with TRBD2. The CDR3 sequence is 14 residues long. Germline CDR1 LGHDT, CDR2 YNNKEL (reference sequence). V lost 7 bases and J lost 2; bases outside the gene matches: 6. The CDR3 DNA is TGTGCCAGCACCTTCGGACTAGCACAAGAGACCCAGTACTTC. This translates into CASTFGLAQETQYF.

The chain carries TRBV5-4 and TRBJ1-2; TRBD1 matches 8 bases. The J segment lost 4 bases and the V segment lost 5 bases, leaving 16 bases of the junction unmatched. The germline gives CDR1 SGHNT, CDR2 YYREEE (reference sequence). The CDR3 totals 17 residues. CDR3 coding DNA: TGTGCCAGCAGTTTGCCGGGACAGGAGGGCAGGATCTATGGCTACACCTTC. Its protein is CASSLPGQEGRIYGYTF.

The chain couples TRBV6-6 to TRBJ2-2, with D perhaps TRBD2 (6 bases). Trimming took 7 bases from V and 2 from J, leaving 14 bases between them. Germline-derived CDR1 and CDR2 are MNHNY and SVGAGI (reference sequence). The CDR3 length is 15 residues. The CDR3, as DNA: TGTGCCAGCACCCCATTGGGACTCAACACCGGGGAGCTGTTTTTT. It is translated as CASTPLGLNTGELFF.

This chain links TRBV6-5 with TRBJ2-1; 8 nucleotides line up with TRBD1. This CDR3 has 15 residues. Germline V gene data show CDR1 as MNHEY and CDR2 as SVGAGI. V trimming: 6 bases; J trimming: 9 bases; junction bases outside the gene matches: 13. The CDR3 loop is CASRYDGQGSGEQFF. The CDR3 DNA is TGTGCCAGCAGATACGACGGACAGGGTTCGGGTGAGCAGTTCTTC.

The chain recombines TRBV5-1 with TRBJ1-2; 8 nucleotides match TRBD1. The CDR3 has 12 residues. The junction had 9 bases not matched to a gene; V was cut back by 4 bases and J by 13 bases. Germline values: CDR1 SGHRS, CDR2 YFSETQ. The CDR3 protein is CASSTGQGAFTF. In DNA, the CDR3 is TGCGCCAGCAGCACCGGACAGGGCGCCTTCACCTTC.

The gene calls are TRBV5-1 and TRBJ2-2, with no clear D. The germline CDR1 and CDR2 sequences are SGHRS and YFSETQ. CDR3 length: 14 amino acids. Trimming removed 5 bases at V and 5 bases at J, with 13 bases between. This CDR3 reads CASSVPDNTGELFF. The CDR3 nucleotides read TGCGCCAGCAGTGTCCCAGATAATACCGGGGAGCTGTTTTTT.

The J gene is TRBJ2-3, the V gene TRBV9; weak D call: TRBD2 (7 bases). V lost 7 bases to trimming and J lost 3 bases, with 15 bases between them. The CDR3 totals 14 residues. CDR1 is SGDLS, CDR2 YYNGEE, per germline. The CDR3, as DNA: TGTGCCAGCGGACTAGGGGGGGGAACAGATACGCAGTATTTT. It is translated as CASGLGGGTDTQYF.

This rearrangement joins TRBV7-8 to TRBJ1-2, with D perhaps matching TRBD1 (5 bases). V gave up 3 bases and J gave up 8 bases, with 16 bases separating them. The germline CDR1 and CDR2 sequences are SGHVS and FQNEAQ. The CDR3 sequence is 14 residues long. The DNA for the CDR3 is TGTGCCAGCAGCTTGGGACTCTCGAAGGGAGGCTACACCTTC. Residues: CASSLGLSKGGYTF.

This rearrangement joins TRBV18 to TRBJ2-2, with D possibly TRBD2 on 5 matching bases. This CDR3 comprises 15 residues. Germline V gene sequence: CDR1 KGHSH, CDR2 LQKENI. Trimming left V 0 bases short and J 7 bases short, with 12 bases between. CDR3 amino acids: CASSPPHERGGELFF. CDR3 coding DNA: TGTGCCAGCTCACCACCTCACGAACGGGGCGGGGAGCTGTTTTTT.

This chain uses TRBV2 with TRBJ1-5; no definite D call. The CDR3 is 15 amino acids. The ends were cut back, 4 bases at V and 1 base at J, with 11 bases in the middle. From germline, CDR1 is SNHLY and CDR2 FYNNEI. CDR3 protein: CASSGRHASNQPQHF. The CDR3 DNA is TGTGCCAGCAGTGGAAGACATGCCAGCAATCAGCCCCAGCATTTT.

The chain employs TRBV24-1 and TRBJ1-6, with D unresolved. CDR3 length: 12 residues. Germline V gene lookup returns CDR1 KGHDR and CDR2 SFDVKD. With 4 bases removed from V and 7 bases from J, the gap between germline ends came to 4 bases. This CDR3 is CATSDVNSPLHF. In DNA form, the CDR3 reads TGTGCCACCAGTGACGTCAATTCACCCCTCCACTTT.

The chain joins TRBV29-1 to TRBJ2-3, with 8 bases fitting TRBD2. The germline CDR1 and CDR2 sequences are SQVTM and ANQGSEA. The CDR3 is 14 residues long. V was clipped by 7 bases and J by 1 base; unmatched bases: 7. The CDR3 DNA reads TGCAGCGCCTTGACTAGCGACGGCACAGATACGCAGTATTTT. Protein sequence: CSALTSDGTDTQYF.